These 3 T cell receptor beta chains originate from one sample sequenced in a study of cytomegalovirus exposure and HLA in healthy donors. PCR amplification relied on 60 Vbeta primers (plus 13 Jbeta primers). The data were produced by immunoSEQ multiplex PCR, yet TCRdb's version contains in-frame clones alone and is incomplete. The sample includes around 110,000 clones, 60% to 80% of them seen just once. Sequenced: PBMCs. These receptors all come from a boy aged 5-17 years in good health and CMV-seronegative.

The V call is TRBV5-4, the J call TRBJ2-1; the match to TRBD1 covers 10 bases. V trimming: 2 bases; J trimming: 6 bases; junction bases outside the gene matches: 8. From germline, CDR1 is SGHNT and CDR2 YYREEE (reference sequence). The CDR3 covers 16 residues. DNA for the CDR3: TGTGCCAGCAGCTTCATAGGGACAGGGGTGGGCAATGAGCAGTTCTTC. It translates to CASSFIGTGVGNEQFF.

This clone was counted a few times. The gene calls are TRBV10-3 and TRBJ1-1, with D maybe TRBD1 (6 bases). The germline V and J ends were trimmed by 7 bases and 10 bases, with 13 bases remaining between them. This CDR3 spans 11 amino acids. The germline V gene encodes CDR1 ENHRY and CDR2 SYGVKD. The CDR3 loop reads CAITGGQRAFF. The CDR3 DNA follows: TGTGCCATCACTGGAGGACAGCGAGCTTTCTTT.

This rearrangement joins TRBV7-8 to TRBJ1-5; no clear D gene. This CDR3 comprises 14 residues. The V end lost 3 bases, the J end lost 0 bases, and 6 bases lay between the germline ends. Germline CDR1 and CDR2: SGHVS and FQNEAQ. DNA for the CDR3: TGTGCCAGCAGCTTCAGACTTAGCAATCAGCCCCAGCATTTT. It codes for CASSFRLSNQPQHF.